One and the same sample provided the 14 T cell receptor beta chains below, sequenced in a study of molecular identifiers for immune sequencing clone quantification. TCRdb itself ran the PCR reads through MiXCR, one entry per CDR3 protein. The profile shows about half a million distinct CDR3 sequences, 20% to 25% of them singletons. The sequenced sample consisted of naive CD8+ T cells from blood, with Jurkat cell RNA spiked in. Specified subset: FACS-sorted CD8+CD4-CCR7+CD45RA+ naive T cells. These receptor sequences come from a human donor in good health. Some libraries in this study had Jurkat cell RNA spiked in.

This clonotype was counted only a few times. Here the CDR3 reads CASSTLSGRASRTDTQYF. The CDR3 DNA sequence: TGTGCCAGTAGTACGCTCAGCGGGAGGGCCTCTCGCACAGATACGCAGTATTTT. The chain links TRBV19 to TRBJ2-3, with TRBD2 identical over 10 bases. The CDR3 runs 18 residues. J lost 1 base, V lost 4 bases, and 11 bases had no gene match. The V gene's germline CDR1 is LNHDA and CDR2 SQIVND (reference sequence).

This clonotype appeared many times. V and J are TRBV6-2 or TRBV6-3 and TRBJ2-1, with D unresolved. Trimming removed 8 bases from V and 8 bases from J, with 7 bases in between. This CDR3 comprises 10 residues. From germline, CDR1 is MNHEY and CDR2 SVGEGT. In DNA form, the CDR3 reads TGTGCCAGCGGCTGGGATGAGCAGTTCTTC. Protein: CASGWDEQFF.

V and J are TRBV4-1 and TRBJ2-7; TRBD2 aligns across 10 bases. V lost 4 bases, J lost 2 bases, and 5 bases stayed unmatched. The CDR3 spans 15 residues. The germline V gene encodes CDR1 MGHRA and CDR2 YSYEKL. This CDR3 is CASSPRTSGPYEQYF. The DNA for the CDR3 is TGCGCCAGCAGCCCTAGGACTAGCGGCCCCTACGAGCAGTACTTC.

The chain carries TRBV5-1 and TRBJ2-3; unclear D gene. The germline gives CDR1 SGHRS, CDR2 YFSETQ. CDR3 length: 13 residues. Trimming stripped 5 bases from V and 1 base from J, with 8 bases between. The CDR3 here is CASRGSGTDTQYF. As DNA, the CDR3 is TGCGCCAGCAGGGGGTCTGGCACAGATACGCAGTATTTT.

In this sample, this clonotype turned up many times. The chain is built from TRBV7-9 and TRBJ2-4; possible D gene TRBD1, 6 bases. Germline CDR1 and CDR2: SEHNR and FQNEAQ (reference sequence). V shed 5 bases and J shed 3 bases, with 14 bases lying between them. The CDR3 covers 15 residues. The CDR3 protein is CASSPPGEGKNIQYF. CDR3 sequence (DNA): TGTGCCAGCAGCCCTCCAGGGGAAGGCAAAAACATTCAGTACTTC.

This clonotype was recorded at least ten times. The V gene is TRBV29-1, the J gene TRBJ1-1; no definite D call. V lost 0 bases and J 0 bases, leaving 5 bases between the germline ends. The germline V gene has CDR1 SQVTM and CDR2 ANQGSEA. The CDR3 is 13 residues long. The CDR3 spells CSVEDSLNTEAFF. The CDR3 DNA is TGCAGCGTTGAAGATTCTTTGAACACTGAAGCTTTCTTT.

This clonotype was seen repeatedly, ten times or more. This sequence joins TRBV6-2 or TRBV6-3 and TRBJ1-1; D gene ambiguous. Between the trimmed V and J ends, which lost 1 base and 1 base, there was a span of 7 bases. Germline-derived CDR1 and CDR2 are MNHEY and SVGEGT. The CDR3 runs 14 residues. The CDR3 sequence: CASSYFEKNTEAFF. For the CDR3, the DNA is TGTGCCAGCAGTTACTTTGAGAAGAACACTGAAGCTTTCTTT.

This clonotype showed up many times. This chain connects TRBV12-3 or TRBV12-4 to TRBJ2-3, with a possible D match to TRBD1 (5 bases). Trimming left V 1 base short and J 1 base short, with 9 bases between. The CDR3 has 15 residues. The CDR3 nucleotides are TGTGCCAGCAGTTTAGTAGGGGATGGCACAGATACGCAGTATTTT. Its translation: CASSLVGDGTDTQYF.

This clonotype was counted many times. The rearrangement joins TRBV29-1 to TRBJ1-1; D uncertain. Germline loops: CDR1 SQVTM, CDR2 ANQGSEA. CDR3 length: 11 amino acids. The V and J ends lost 3 bases and 8 bases respectively, with 10 bases between them. The DNA for the CDR3 is TGCAGCGTTGAGGGTAATAGCGAAGCTTTCTTT. Translation: CSVEGNSEAFF.

The chain couples TRBV20-1 to TRBJ2-7, with 7 bases lining up with TRBD1. V lost 1 base, J lost 5 bases, and 11 bases stayed unmatched. The CDR3 consists of 15 residues. CDR1 DFQATT and CDR2 SNEGSKA come from the germline V gene (reference sequence). The CDR3 nucleotides read TGCAGTGCTAGAGCCGGACAGGACCTTGGTCACGAGCAGTACTTC. Protein sequence: CSARAGQDLGHEQYF.

This clonotype appeared many times. V usage is TRBV20-1 and J usage is TRBJ2-3, with 7 bases matching TRBD1. The CDR3 sequence is 14 residues long. Germline-derived CDR1 and CDR2 are DFQATT and SNEGSKA (reference sequence). The V and J ends lost 4 bases and 4 bases, in that order; junction bases with no gene match: 8. CDR3: CSATKGQYPDTQYF. The CDR3 DNA sequence: TGCAGTGCTACCAAGGGACAGTACCCAGATACGCAGTATTTT.

The gene calls are TRBV5-6 and TRBJ1-1; D is possibly TRBD1 (5 bases). The germline V gene has CDR1 SGHDT and CDR2 YYEEEE. Trimming stripped 2 bases from V and 5 bases from J, with 16 bases between. CDR3 length equals 15 residues. The CDR3 protein is CASSFYEGRVTEAFF. In DNA form, the CDR3 reads TGTGCCAGCAGCTTTTACGAGGGGCGAGTTACTGAAGCTTTCTTT.

This clonotype was counted a few times. The chain couples TRBV11-3 to TRBJ2-1, with 9 bases identical to TRBD1. The junction had 1 base not matched to a gene; V was cut back by 2 bases and J by 5 bases. Germline CDR1 is SGHNT and CDR2 is YENEEA. CDR3 length: 14 residues. The CDR3 coding sequence is TGTGCCAGCAGCTTAAGGACAGGGGACAATGAGCAGTTCTTC. Protein: CASSLRTGDNEQFF. Full variable domain (remainder filled in from reference TRBV11-3 and TRBJ2-1): EAGVVQSPRYKIIEKKQPVAFWCNPISGHNTLYWYLQNLGQGPELLIRYENEEAVDDSQLPKDRFSAERLKGVDSTLKIQPAELGDSAVYLCASSLRTGDNEQFFGPGTRLTVL.

Ten or more counts support this clonotype. The J gene is TRBJ2-5, the V gene TRBV28; D might be TRBD1 or TRBD2, each matching 5 bases. V was pared by 5 bases and J by 0 bases, with 22 bases between. Looked up from germline, CDR1 is MDHEN and CDR2 is SYDVKM. CDR3 length equals 18 residues. CDR3 coding DNA: TGTGCCAGCAGTCCCGGGGCGGCGGATGGCTGGTACCAAGAGACCCAGTACTTC. It codes for CASSPGAADGWYQETQYF.